This record looks at one T cell receptor beta chain sequence and its context. The data were obtained in a study of blood T cell repertoires in COVID-19. The Seattle site enrolled patients during active infection and followed them longitudinally. The germline gives CDR1 PRHDT, CDR2 FYEKMQ (reference sequence). V shed 4 bases and J 4 bases; nucleotides not matched to a gene: 5. The CDR3 sequence is 14 residues long. Repertoires were generated with immunoSEQ multiplex PCR, while TCRdb's copy carries only in-frame clones and drops some. Here the sample spans over 65,000 clones, 75% to 85% being singletons.

Sequenced material: peripheral blood. This chain uses TRBV13 with TRBJ2-7; TRBD2 agrees at 9 bases. The sequence derives from a man between 60 and 75 years old with COVID-19, enrolled during active disease. In DNA, the CDR3 is TGTGCCAGCAGCTCCCCGGGACTAGCTTACGAGCAGTACTTC. Translated: CASSSPGLAYEQYF.